The clone carrying this T cell receptor (beta chain) was detected once. What it binds is unknown. This specimen comes from a study of T cells in localized non-small cell lung cancer. General observations from the study: Longer survival (overall) was linked to higher T cell density in blood. Appearance in adjacent lung was seen for a median around 60 of the top 100 tumor clones. Uninvolved adjacent lung showed the highest T cell clonality, exceeding tumor.

The CDR3 contains 14 residues. Germline CDR1 is SGHNT and CDR2 is YYREEE (reference sequence). Trimming shortened V by 4 bases and J by 0 bases, and 11 bases separated the two germline ends. The assay was immunoSEQ multiplex PCR, and TCRdb's table has in-frame clones only and misses some. This sample has 20,000 to 25,000 clones, with about 85% found just once. The chain carries TRBV5-4 and TRBJ2-7; tentatively, D is TRBD1 or TRBD2 (6 bases each). The receptor was derived from a woman between 35 and 75 years old with stage II squamous cell lung carcinoma. The sequenced sample was PBMCs, obtained before any cancer treatment. The CDR3 nucleotides are TGTGCCAGCAGCCCGGGGGCCAACTCCTACGAGCAGTACTTC. Translated: CASSPGANSYEQYF.